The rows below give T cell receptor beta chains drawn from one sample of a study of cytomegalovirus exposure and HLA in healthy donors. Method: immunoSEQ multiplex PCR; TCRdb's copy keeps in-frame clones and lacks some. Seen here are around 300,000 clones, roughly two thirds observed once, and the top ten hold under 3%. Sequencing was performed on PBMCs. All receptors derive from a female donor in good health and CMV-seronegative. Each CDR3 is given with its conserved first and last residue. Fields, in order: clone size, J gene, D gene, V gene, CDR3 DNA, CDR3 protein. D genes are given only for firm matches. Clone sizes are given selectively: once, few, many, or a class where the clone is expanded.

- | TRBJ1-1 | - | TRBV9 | TGTGCCAGCAGCGTAGGGCAGGCACAATACACTGAAGCTTTCTTT | CASSVGQAQYTEAFF
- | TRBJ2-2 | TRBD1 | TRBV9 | TGTGCCAGCAGCATAGGGACAGTGCCCACCGGGGAGCTGTTTTTT | CASSIGTVPTGELFF
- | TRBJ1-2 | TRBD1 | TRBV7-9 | TGTGCCAGCAGCTTCGCGCGGACAGGGGGGGTCTATGGCTACACCTTC | CASSFARTGGVYGYTF
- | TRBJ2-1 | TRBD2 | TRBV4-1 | TGCGCCAGCAGCCACTTCCCCGGGACTAGCGGGAGCAATGAGCAGTTCTTC | CASSHFPGTSGSNEQFF
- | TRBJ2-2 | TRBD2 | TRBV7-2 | TGTGCCAGCAGCTTATTATGGCTAGCGGGAGTTAAGAACACCGGGGAGCTGTTTTTT | CASSLLWLAGVKNTGELFF
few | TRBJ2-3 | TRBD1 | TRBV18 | TGTGCCAGCTCGCCGTCCCACGGGACAGGGAACACAGATACGCAGTATTTT | CASSPSHGTGNTDTQYF
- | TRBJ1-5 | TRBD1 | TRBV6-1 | TGTGCCAGCAGTGCCGGGACAGGGGGCTCCCCTACCCCCCAGCATTTT | CASSAGTGGSPTPQHF
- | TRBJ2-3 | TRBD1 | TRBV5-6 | TGTGCCAGCAGCTTCTGGGACAGCTCCCGCACAGATACGCAGTATTTT | CASSFWDSSRTDTQYF
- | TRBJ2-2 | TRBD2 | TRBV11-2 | TGTGCCAGCAGCTTACTACCACCTAGGGCGGGAGTACGGACCGGGGAGCTGTTTTTT | CASSLLPPRAGVRTGELFF
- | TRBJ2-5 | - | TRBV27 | TGTGCCAGCAGTTACAAACTAGCCCCTTACCAAGAGACCCAGTACTTC | CASSYKLAPYQETQYF
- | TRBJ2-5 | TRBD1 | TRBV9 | TGTGCCAGCAGCGTAGCTGGGGACAGCTTGCAAGAGACCCAGTACTTC | CASSVAGDSLQETQYF